A selection of T cell receptor beta chains follows, all from one sample in a study of T cell repertoires in cytomegalovirus infection. TCRdb analysed the reads with MiXCR anew, one entry per CDR3 protein. The table lists roughly 500,000 distinct CDR3 sequences, approximately 15% of them singletons. Specimen: CD8+ T cells from PBMCs. Receptors were obtained from a human donor in good health (CMV status not recorded). Some clones in this sample may be carry-over from other donors' samples. CDR3s include the opening cysteine and the closing phenylalanine or tryptophan. The order of the fields is V gene, D gene, clone size, J gene, CDR3 DNA, CDR3 protein. A D gene is named only where the DNA matches it firmly. The listing skips clone size in some rows; elsewhere it reads once, few, many or a size class.

TRBV13	TRBD2	few	TRBJ2-2	TGTGCCAGCAGCTTTAGCGGGAGTGCCGGGGAGCTGTTTTTT	CASSFSGSAGELFF
TRBV28	TRBD1	few	TRBJ1-6	TGTGCCAGCAGTTTGCACAGGGGAAGGAATAATTCACCCCTCCACTTT	CASSLHRGRNNSPLHF
TRBV27	NA	few	TRBJ2-7	TGTGCCAGCAGTTTGAGGAACGCTGCCTACGAGCAGTACTTC	CASSLRNAAYEQYF
TRBV11-2	TRBD2	many	TRBJ2-3	TGTGCCAGCAGCTCCCCGGATAGCGGGGCCCCACATACAGATACGCAGTATTTT	CASSSPDSGAPHTDTQYF
TRBV27	NA	many	TRBJ2-2	TGTGCCAGCATATCCCTCTCCTCCAGGGCAGGCGGGGAGCTGTTTTTT	CASISLSSRAGGELFF
TRBV14	NA	few	TRBJ2-7	TGTGCCAGCAGCTTTACGTGGCTTGGGTTTTACGAGCAGTACTTC	CASSFTWLGFYEQYF
TRBV5-6	NA	NA	TRBJ1-2	TGTGCCAGCAGCTTGGTGGGACACCGCCTCTCTAACTATGGCTACACCTTC	CASSLVGHRLSNYGYTF
TRBV3-1	NA	few	TRBJ2-1	TGTGCCAGCAGCCAAGAAAGGGGCGGAAGCTCCTACAATGAGCAGTTCTTC	CASSQERGGSSYNEQFF
TRBV6-1	TRBD2	many	TRBJ2-5	TGTGCCAGCAGGATTAGGACTAGGGGCGAGACCCAGTACTTC	CASRIRTRGETQYF
TRBV5-1	NA	NA	TRBJ1-1	TGCGCCAGCAGCCAGAGGACGTTTGGGACTGAAGCTTTCTTT	CASSQRTFGTEAFF
TRBV6-5	TRBD1	many	TRBJ1-3	TGTGCCAGCAGTTACGGGACAGCCCGAAACACCATATATTTT	CASSYGTARNTIYF
TRBV19	NA	few	TRBJ1-2	TGTGCCAGTAGTATATGGGGGACGGCTATGAGCTACACCTTC	CASSIWGTAMSYTF
TRBV19	NA	many	TRBJ1-2	TGTGCCAGCGAACTTGGGACGGAAGATAACTATGGCTACACCTTC	CASELGTEDNYGYTF
TRBV7-8	TRBD2	many	TRBJ2-1	TGTGCCAGCAGCTTAGCGCTCCTAGCGGGAAACCTTTACAATGAGCAGTTCTTC	CASSLALLAGNLYNEQFF
TRBV19	NA	many	TRBJ1-2	TGTGCCAGTACCGACAGCCCGGACAGAGGAGGCTACACCTTC	CASTDSPDRGGYTF
TRBV7-6	NA	many	TRBJ1-1	TGTGCCAGCAGCATTACGGGCAAGAGCACTGAAGCTTTCTTT	CASSITGKSTEAFF
TRBV27	NA	many	TRBJ1-5	TGTGCCAGCAGCCTGGGACACCCCAGCAATCAGCCCCAGCATTTT	CASSLGHPSNQPQHF
TRBV20-1	TRBD2	NA	TRBJ2-7	TGCAGTGCTACCGAGACTAGCGTACCCTACGAGCAGTACTTC	CSATETSVPYEQYF
TRBV7-2	TRBD1	many	TRBJ2-1	TGTGCCAGCAGTGGACAGGGGGCCCCTACCTACAATGAGCAGTTCTTC	CASSGQGAPTYNEQFF
TRBV4-1	NA	NA	TRBJ1-5	TGCGCCAGCAGCCAAGCGGACAGCACAGATACGCAGCATTTT	CASSQADSTDTQHF
TRBV12-3/TRBV12-4	TRBD1	many	TRBJ2-7	TGTGCCAGCAGGTCCGGGACAGGGCCCTACGAGCAGTACTTC	CASRSGTGPYEQYF
TRBV15	TRBD1	NA	TRBJ1-6	TGTGCCACCAGCAGAGATGGGGACAGCTATTCACCCCTCCACTTT	CATSRDGDSYSPLHF
TRBV6-5	NA	few	TRBJ2-1	TGTGCCAGCAGTAGTGACAGGAGCTCCTACAATGAGCAGTTCTTC	CASSSDRSSYNEQFF
TRBV19	TRBD2	few	TRBJ2-1	TGTGCCAGTAGTATCGCTAGCGGATACAATGAGCAGTTCTTC	CASSIASGYNEQFF
TRBV2	NA	NA	TRBJ2-7	TGTGCCAGCATACAGGCCACCTACGAGCAGTACTTC	CASIQATYEQYF
TRBV27	TRBD1	NA	TRBJ1-5	TGTGCCAGCAGTTTCGGGACAGGTCCAGGTCAGCCCCAGCATTTT	CASSFGTGPGQPQHF